This section outlines one T cell receptor (beta chain) sequence together with its context. Its recognized antigen is unknown. Per-base qualities were not stored, and no clone one base away is much larger. Preparation of the library involved the immunoSEQ multiplex PCR assay. RNA was extracted from all samples and reverse transcribed into cDNA, which served as template for TCR sequencing. SuperScript III was used to make first-strand cDNA, primed with a 2:1 mix of oligo-dT and random hexamers. A synthetic immune receptor repertoire was used to gauge amplification bias, and whatever bias remained was removed computationally. As for the authors' bioinformatics: After raw reads were preprocessed to remove errors, the CDR3 was defined following IMGT conventions as running from the conserved cysteine to phenylalanine. Clonality was computed by normalizing Shannon entropy by log2 of the number of productive unique TCRs and subtracting the result from 1. Scalp TCRbeta sequences were cross-referenced with sorted blood CD4 and CD8 repertoires so that the CD4 or CD8 identity of scalp clones could be inferred. Here the immuneACCESS table is served through TCRdb, limited to in-frame sequences with V and J called. Missing clones are a known gap in these copies; in checked studies unresolved V genes cover under half, and the rest lacks a known reason. Clone size and the V and J calls come from that table; the DNA yielded D and trimming. This sample comprises some 150,000 clones, less than 75% of them detected only once. The ten largest clonotypes hold roughly an eighth of the sample.

The data stem from a study of CD8+ T cells in alopecia areata (dated by TCRdb to the late 2010s). For the wider study: Treated patients were enrolled in an open-label pilot trial of oral tofacitinib at 5 to 10 mg twice daily for moderate-to-severe alopecia areata. Biopsies were taken from tofacitinib-treated patients at baseline and again at 4 and 24 weeks into treatment, and several of those patients also had a later scalp biopsy. immunoSEQ multiplex PCR using 35 Vbeta forward primers and 13 Jbeta reverse primers was used to amplify TCRbeta CDR3 regions. High-throughput TCRbeta sequencing was used to examine T cell clonal expansion in alopecia areata in both the C3H/HeJ mouse model and human patients. Scalp clonality was compared among normal scalp (n=4), patchy alopecia areata scalp (n=8), and alopecia totalis/universalis scalp (n=8). RNA was obtained with the PAXgene miRNA kit for fixed scalp, the miRNeasy kit for PBMCs, and the RNeasy kit for mouse skin. On the human side, TCRbeta sequencing was run on scalp tissue and on sorted CD4+ and CD8+ peripheral blood T cells from healthy controls and from alopecia areata patients with either patchy or totalis/universalis disease. Tofacitinib was administered for 6 to 18 months, and 6 months of follow-up off drug were then conducted to assess delayed response and recurrence. General study outcomes and caveats: Resident alphabeta T cells in normal human skin are also sequenced, complicating scalp TCR repertoire analysis, unlike mouse skin dominated by gammadelta T cells. Lesional scalp, especially in alopecia totalis/universalis, showed higher clonality and more expanded CD8+ clones than normal scalp, suggesting antigenic drive. Compared with mice, TCR sequences shared between patients were less clear, possibly partly because of HLA diversity across the patient population.

The time point label here, explained by the study, means: baseline before oral tofacitinib. Lesional scalp punch biopsies and peripheral blood were obtained from alopecia areata patients. PBMCs were separated by density centrifugation and stained for CD3, CD4 and CD8, after which CD4+ and CD8+ T cells were sorted on a FACSAria. This clonotype originated in a human donor with alopecia areata. Sequenced material: CD8+ T cells sorted from blood, taken at week 0.

The DNA is as follows: TGCGCCAGCAGCCTATCGGGTGGGAACACTGAAGCTTTCTTT. It specifies CASSLSGGNTEAFF. Recombination linked TRBV4-1 to TRBJ1-1; no D gene can be assigned with confidence. V was cut back by 4 bases and J by 1 base, leaving a gap of 10 bases between them. CDR1 and CDR2 (MGHRA, YSYEKL) derive from the germline V gene. Including cysteine and phenylalanine, the CDR3 has 14 amino acids. Kept here is only the CDR3 DNA, which spans 42 bases and is read in frame from base 1.